This entry lists 11 T cell receptor beta chains sequenced from one sample in a study of regulatory T cells in long-lasting Graves disease. Relying on iRepertoire HTBI primers and Arm-PCR of CDR3 regions, the team built TCR beta libraries. One entry per CDR3 protein, called by TCRdb with MiXCR from the multiplex PCR reads. The repertoire holds 530,000 or so distinct CDR3 sequences, with roughly 13% as singletons. Described time point: newly diagnosed GD, antithyroid drugs for less than 3 months. The TCR library was made from RNA that had been extracted from PBMCs in TRIzol. This same sample was also part of a study on T cells in Graves' hyperthyroidism and ophthalmopathy.

The sample was peripheral blood mononuclear cells (PBMCs), taken at new diagnosis, from a patient treated with antithyroid drugs. These receptor sequences come from a young man with Graves disease.

The table lists this clonotype with a few counts. The chain joins TRBV3-1 to TRBJ2-1; 12 nucleotides align to TRBD2. V was pared by 5 bases and J by 7 bases, with 3 bases of the junction left unmatched. The CDR3 is made up of 14 amino acids. Germline V CDR1 and CDR2: LGHDT, YNNKEL (reference sequence). The CDR3 loop is CASSDTSGRNEQFF. The CDR3 nucleotides read TGTGCCAGCAGCGATACTAGCGGGAGGAATGAGCAGTTCTTC.

This chain connects TRBV5-6 to TRBJ1-5; no reliable D call. Germline V gives CDR1 SGHDT, CDR2 YYEEEE. The V end lost 0 bases, the J end lost 4 bases, and 14 bases lay between the germline ends. The CDR3 totals 16 residues. Written as DNA, the CDR3 is TGTGCCAGCAGCTTGGCCCATGGGGTGAGTAATCAGCCCCAGCATTTT. Translating it yields CASSLAHGVSNQPQHF.

This sequence joins TRBV2 and TRBJ2-4; D may match TRBD1 or TRBD2 (5 bases each). Trimming took off 10 bases at V and 5 bases at J, with 21 bases between the two ends. Germline assignment: CDR1 SNHLY and CDR2 FYNNEI. The CDR3 totals 15 residues. In nucleotides, the CDR3 is TGTGCCACTGGGACCGGGCTAAAGGTGGAAAACATTCAGTACTTC. Translation: CATGTGLKVENIQYF.

This clonotype came up many times. The rearrangement joins TRBV9 to TRBJ2-5, with TRBD2 matching over 11 bases. Germline V lookup: CDR1 SGDLS, CDR2 YYNGEE. The CDR3 sequence is 17 residues long. Trimming cost V 0 bases and J 1 base; bases outside gene matches: 5. The CDR3: CASSVGATSGTQETQYF. The CDR3 DNA reads TGTGCCAGCAGCGTAGGGGCGACTAGCGGGACCCAAGAGACCCAGTACTTC.

This clonotype occurred a few times. The chain links TRBV12-3 or TRBV12-4 to TRBJ1-5; perhaps TRBD1 as D (6 bases). The V gene lost 6 bases and the J gene lost 11 bases, with 23 bases spanning the gap. The CDR3 is 15 amino acids. In nucleotides, the CDR3 is TGTGCCAGCAGCAGAGACAGGATCCCCAGTTGGGCCCAGCATTTT. Translation gives CASSRDRIPSWAQHF.

There are a few counts of this clonotype. The chain combines TRBV20-1 with TRBJ1-6; D perhaps matches TRBD1 (6 bases). The V end lost 3 bases, the J end lost 0 bases, and 18 bases lay between the germline ends. The CDR3 runs to 18 residues. Germline assignment: CDR1 DFQATT and CDR2 SNEGSKA (reference sequence). The CDR3, as DNA: TGCAGTGCTAGGGACAGCCGACGGACTAGCTCCTATAATTCACCCCTCCACTTT. Translation: CSARDSRRTSSYNSPLHF.

This clonotype was recorded many times. V and J are TRBV20-1 and TRBJ1-1; D is undetermined. The CDR3 sequence is 15 residues long. From germline, CDR1 is DFQATT and CDR2 SNEGSKA (reference sequence). V gave up 0 bases and J gave up 4 bases, with 15 bases separating them. The CDR3 loop reads CSARDFGGDGTEAFF. Here the CDR3 DNA reads TGCAGTGCTAGAGATTTTGGAGGTGATGGCACTGAAGCTTTCTTT.

Remarks on this clonotype: Germline is not matched at one junction end, which may reflect a read error. The chain joins TRBV20-1 to TRBJ2-2, with 9 positions matching TRBD2. The CDR3 spans 17 residues. The germline CDR1 and CDR2 sequences are DFQATT and SNEGSKA (reference sequence). The CDR3, as DNA: TGCTGTGCTAGAGGATTAGCGGGAGTAGTGAACACCGGGGAGCTGTTTTTT. This translates into CCARGLAGVVNTGELFF.

Comment on this clonotype: A much larger clone sits a single nucleotide away, making a read error possible. The J gene is TRBJ1-4, the V gene TRBV11-2, with D perhaps matching TRBD1 (5 bases). Germline V gene lookup returns CDR1 SGHAT and CDR2 FQNNGV. The length of the CDR3 is 15 residues. CDR3 amino acids: CTSKPTGTLSEKLFF. In DNA, the CDR3 is TGTACCAGCAAGCCTACCGGGACCCTAAGTGAAAAACTGTTTTTT.

This rearrangement joins TRBV14 to TRBJ1-2, with no clear D. The ends were cut back, 1 base at V and 5 bases at J, with 14 bases in the middle. Per the germline V gene, CDR1 is SGHDN and CDR2 is FVKESK. The CDR3 has 15 residues. In DNA, the CDR3 is TGTGCCAGCAGCCAAGCTAGGGCGGACTTTTATGGCTACACCTTC. It codes for CASSQARADFYGYTF.

The rearrangement uses TRBV19 and TRBJ1-2; D may be TRBD1 (6 bases). The V end was cut by 5 bases, the J end by 8 bases, with 12 bases between. CDR1 and CDR2 (germline): LNHDA, SQIVND (reference sequence). The length of the CDR3 is 12 residues. DNA of the CDR3: TGTGCCAGTAGTGCCGACAGGAGGGGCTACACCTTC. This translates into CASSADRRGYTF.